This T cell receptor beta chain is drawn from a study of blood T cell repertoires in COVID-19. Turning to the study itself: Whether acute or convalescent, the COVID-19 samples came from the United States, Italy and Spain. T cells, B-cell-depleted T cells, or PBMCs supplied cDNA or gDNA.

This CDR3 is 14 amino acids long. The germline V gene encodes CDR1 SGDLS and CDR2 YYNGEE. Trimming pared 0 bases from V and 1 base from J, leaving 5 bases between. Original processing methods: Reference gene primer amplification gave estimated nucleated cell counts. Clones were sequenced by immunoSEQ multiplex PCR, and TCRdb holds only the in-frame ones, with some missing. From that table come the V and J calls and clone size; the DNA was used to work out D and trimming. The sample yields around 100,000 clones, around 80% seen once. The receptor comes from a woman aged 70-85 years with acute or convalescent COVID-19. The sequencing sample was made of peripheral blood. The rearrangement joins TRBV9 to TRBJ1-5; D not certain. DNA of the CDR3: TGTGCCAGCAGCGTAGGAAGCAGCAATCAGCCCCAGCATTTT. It yields the protein CASSVGSSNQPQHF.